Below are 17 T cell receptor beta chains sequenced from a single sample in a study of blood T cell repertoires in COVID-19 (dated by TCRdb to about 2020). The library was prepared using the immunoSEQ multiplex PCR assay. TCRdb took this table from immuneACCESS and kept in-frame rearrangements with V and J called. Such tables lack part of the clones; where checked against another copy, unresolved V genes explain under half of the gap, and the rest is unexplained. This sample gives 400,000 to 500,000 clones in total; over 75% of them show up just once. The ten top clones hold approximately 2% of the sample. The sample consisted of PBMCs or T cells enriched from blood (not recorded which). These receptors were obtained from a woman in her thirties or forties who had recovered from COVID-19.

The V gene is TRBV5-4, the J gene TRBJ2-7, with TRBD2 matching 11 bases. The CDR3 covers 15 residues. CDR1 and CDR2 from the germline V gene are SGHNT and YYREEE (reference sequence). Losses at the gene ends were 6 bases for V and 3 bases for J; bases not matched to a gene: 8. The CDR3 bases are TGTGCCAGCACCCGAACTAGCGGGAGAGGCTACGAGCAGTACTTC. Its protein is CASTRTSGRGYEQYF.

This chain links TRBV5-4 with TRBJ2-5, with D unclear. The germline CDR1 and CDR2 sequences are SGHNT and YYREEE (reference sequence). The ends were cut back, 5 bases at V and 2 bases at J, with 7 bases in the middle. The CDR3 consists of 12 residues. CDR3: CASRQSQETQYF. CDR3 in DNA: TGTGCCAGCAGGCAGTCTCAAGAGACCCAGTACTTC.

This chain joins TRBV7-8 and TRBJ2-1; TRBD2 matches at 16 bases. V lost 5 bases and J lost 13; bases outside the gene matches: 5. This CDR3 spans 14 amino acids. Germline CDR1 reads SGHVS; CDR2 reads FQNEAQ. The CDR3 is CASSPGTSGRAQFF. For the CDR3, the DNA is TGTGCCAGCAGCCCCGGGACTAGCGGGAGGGCTCAGTTCTTC.

V usage is TRBV6-1 and J usage is TRBJ2-1; 10 bases are a match to TRBD2. The germline V gene has CDR1 MNHNS and CDR2 SASEGT. After removal of 3 bases from V and 6 bases from J, the junction contained 8 bases not matched to a gene. The CDR3 runs to 16 residues. The chain's CDR3 is CASSDLAGVIINEQFF. The CDR3, as DNA: TGTGCCAGCAGTGACCTAGCGGGAGTTATAATCAATGAGCAGTTCTTC.

The V call is TRBV27, the J call TRBJ1-2; 7 positions match TRBD1. The CDR3 runs to 13 residues. Trimming at V came to 4 bases and at J to 8 bases, leaving 7 bases not matched to a gene. Germline CDR1 MNHEY, CDR2 SMNVEV (reference sequence). The CDR3 is CASSWRGRGGYTF. The CDR3 nucleotides read TGTGCCAGCAGTTGGAGGGGGCGCGGAGGCTACACCTTC.

The chain employs TRBV3-1 (or the pseudogene TRBV3-2) and TRBJ2-5, with TRBD2 as a possible D gene (5 bases). Germline CDR1 is LGHDT and CDR2 is YNNKEL (reference sequence). Trimming removed 3 bases at V and 1 base at J, with 9 bases between. This CDR3 is built from 14 residues. The CDR3 region is CASSHTGFQETQYF. As DNA, the CDR3 is TGTGCCAGCAGCCATACGGGATTCCAAGAGACCCAGTACTTC.

The chain couples TRBV6-5 to TRBJ1-2; D remains ambiguous. V lost 2 bases to trimming and J lost 4 bases, with 14 bases between them. Per the germline V gene, CDR1 is MNHEY and CDR2 is SVGAGI. The CDR3 is 15 amino acids. CDR3 in amino acids: CASSYALGETYGYTF. Written as DNA, the CDR3 is TGTGCCAGCAGTTACGCACTCGGGGAGACCTATGGCTACACCTTC.

The CDR3 loop reads CASSRTSGYNEQFF. The DNA for the CDR3 is TGTGCCAGCAGCCGGACTAGCGGCTACAATGAGCAGTTCTTC. The chain has TRBV14 and TRBJ2-1, with 10 bases fitting TRBD2. V shed 4 bases and J 3 bases; nucleotides not matched to a gene: 0. This CDR3 is 14 amino acids long. From germline, CDR1 is SGHDN and CDR2 FVKESK.

V usage is TRBV11-2 and J usage is TRBJ2-5; 10 nucleotides match TRBD1. Germline V lookup: CDR1 SGHAT, CDR2 FQNNGV. V shed 3 bases, J shed 7 bases, and the junction held 11 bases outside the gene matches. There are 16 residues in the CDR3. CDR3 amino acids: CASSFSGQGIVGTQYF. Here the CDR3 DNA reads TGTGCCAGCAGCTTCTCGGGACAGGGGATTGTGGGGACCCAGTACTTC.

This chain joins TRBV6-1 and TRBJ1-5, with D possibly being TRBD1 (5 bases). The CDR3 contains 14 residues. The germline V gene encodes CDR1 MNHNS and CDR2 SASEGT. With 3 bases removed from V and 7 bases from J, the gap between germline ends came to 13 bases. CDR3 sequence reads: CASSERPGRQPQHF. CDR3 sequence (DNA): TGTGCCAGCAGTGAGAGGCCAGGGCGGCAGCCCCAGCATTTT.

This clone is a singleton in its sample. The V and J genes are TRBV10-3 and TRBJ1-2; D is ambiguous. This CDR3 spans 13 amino acids. Germline V gene lookup returns CDR1 ENHRY and CDR2 SYGVKD. Trimming cost V 11 bases and J 2 bases, with 15 bases left between them. The CDR3 loop reads CALKPEENYGYTF. In DNA, the CDR3 is TGTGCCCTCAAGCCCGAGGAAAACTATGGCTACACCTTC.

This sequence joins TRBV7-9 and TRBJ1-3; D not certain. Trimming took 4 bases from V and 7 from J, leaving 8 bases between them. The CDR3 totals 12 residues. Per germline, CDR1 SEHNR and CDR2 FQNEAQ (reference sequence). The CDR3 DNA is TGTGCCAGCAGCTCCCCACTTAACACCATATATTTT. Translating gives CASSSPLNTIYF.

This chain links TRBV7-8 with TRBJ1-6; the D is unclear. The V end was cut by 3 bases, the J end by 5 bases, with 5 bases between. Germline loops: CDR1 SGHVS, CDR2 FQNEAQ. This CDR3 contains 13 residues. CDR3 residues: CASSFQNNSPLHF. DNA of the CDR3: TGTGCCAGCAGCTTCCAGAATAATTCACCCCTCCACTTT.

V and J are TRBV19 and TRBJ2-1; no clear D. V dropped 0 bases and J dropped 6 bases, with 15 bases sitting between them. Per germline, CDR1 LNHDA and CDR2 SQIVND (reference sequence). The CDR3 spans 16 residues. The CDR3 DNA sequence: TGTGCCAGTAGTATAGAGGGCTCCCTTCGCTCCAATGAGCAGTTCTTC. Protein sequence: CASSIEGSLRSNEQFF.

This clone was picked up one time. This chain links TRBV6-5 with TRBJ2-7, with TRBD2 matching over 10 bases. The V and J ends lost 9 bases and 7 bases, in that order; junction bases with no gene match: 12. Per the germline V gene, CDR1 is MNHEY and CDR2 is SVGAGI. This CDR3 is 14 amino acids long. The CDR3 sequence is CASSRAGGPYEQYF. DNA for the CDR3: TGTGCCAGTAGCAGAGCGGGAGGGCCGTATGAGCAGTACTTC.

The gene calls are TRBV10-2 and TRBJ2-7, with 9 nucleotides matching TRBD1. This CDR3 has 15 residues. Looked up from germline, CDR1 is WSHSY and CDR2 is SAAADI. V shed 4 bases and J 0 bases; nucleotides not matched to a gene: 4. CDR3 in DNA: TGCGCCAGCAGTGGCCCGACAGGGGGCTCCTACGAGCAGTACTTC. Translation: CASSGPTGGSYEQYF.

V is TRBV27 and J is TRBJ2-3; D might be TRBD1 (5 bases). The CDR3 length is 14 residues. Per the germline V gene, CDR1 is MNHEY and CDR2 is SMNVEV (reference sequence). Between the trimmed V and J ends, which lost 3 bases and 4 bases, there was a span of 11 bases. CDR3 coding DNA: TGTGCCAGCAGTTTCGAGACAGCAGCAGATACGCAGTATTTT. Translation: CASSFETAADTQYF.